This entry is about one T cell receptor (beta chain). Its antigen target is currently unknown. One base away there is no much larger clone; base qualities are not given. One collaborating source in Seattle enrolled patients during active infection and followed them longitudinally through the course of disease. Each collaborating institution followed its own protocols to collect whole blood in K2EDTA tubes. For TCRbeta analysis, collaborators shipped samples as frozen whole blood, isolated PBMCs, or DNA extracted from either of those sample types. The data originate from a study of blood T cell repertoires in COVID-19 (dated by TCRdb to about 2020). With respect to the entire study: The collaborator samples originated in the United States, Italy and Spain and spanned the acute and convalescent phases of COVID-19. The dataset comprised deeply sampled blood TCRbeta repertoires from subjects exposed to, actively infected with, or recovered from COVID-19. The sample metadata nearly always contained a de-identified subject ID, COVID-19 status, age in years and sex. Where HLA class I and class II types were available, the types were taken from metadata supplied by the sample provider, not from assay-based typing. Samples came from the ongoing ImmuneRACE study (first 160 participants) plus 1,254 subjects from 6 global collaborators. A freely available public database, intended as a resource for researchers studying the immune response to SARS-CoV-2, is where the repertoires were released. The prospective study material was composed of cDNA or gDNA derived from T cells, B-cell-depleted T cells, or PBMCs.

Including cysteine and phenylalanine, the CDR3 has 13 amino acids. The sequence is cut down to CDR3 DNA, 39 bases in frame from base 1. For CDR1 and CDR2, the germline V gene lists ENHRY and SYGVKD. Trimming at the junction amounts to 6 bases on V and 1 base on J, and the germline ends lie 9 bases apart. Paper-wide results and their limitations: How much clinical and demographic metadata was included differed by source and by participant, and the metadata was provided uncurated.

TCRbeta CDR3 regions were amplified from genomic DNA using the immunoSEQ Assay, a bias-controlled multiplex PCR. In the authors' own workflow: The number of nucleated cells in each sample was estimated by amplification of reference gene primers within the assay. Sequence reads were collapsed and filtered to measure the absolute abundance of every unique TCRbeta CDR3 rearrangement. For each sample, productive Simpson clonality was calculated as the square root of Simpson's diversity index over productive rearrangements. This is the immuneACCESS table as TCRdb keeps it, with only in-frame sequences that have V and J called. A part of the clones is gone; compared with another copy, unresolved V genes explain less than half, and the rest is unexplained. D and trimming were read from the DNA, whereas the V and J calls and clone size are those reported in that table. Here the sample has almost 400,000 clones; around 87% occur a single time. The top ten clones comprise approximately 2.4% of the sample.

The receptor's source is a woman in her sixties or seventies with COVID-19, enrolled during active disease. The sequenced sample was peripheral blood. This sequence uses TRBV10-3 and TRBJ1-1, with a weak D call of TRBD1 (5 bases match). This receptor has the CDR3 CAIRLQENTEAFF. The nucleotides are TGTGCCATCAGGCTACAGGAGAACACTGAAGCTTTCTTT.